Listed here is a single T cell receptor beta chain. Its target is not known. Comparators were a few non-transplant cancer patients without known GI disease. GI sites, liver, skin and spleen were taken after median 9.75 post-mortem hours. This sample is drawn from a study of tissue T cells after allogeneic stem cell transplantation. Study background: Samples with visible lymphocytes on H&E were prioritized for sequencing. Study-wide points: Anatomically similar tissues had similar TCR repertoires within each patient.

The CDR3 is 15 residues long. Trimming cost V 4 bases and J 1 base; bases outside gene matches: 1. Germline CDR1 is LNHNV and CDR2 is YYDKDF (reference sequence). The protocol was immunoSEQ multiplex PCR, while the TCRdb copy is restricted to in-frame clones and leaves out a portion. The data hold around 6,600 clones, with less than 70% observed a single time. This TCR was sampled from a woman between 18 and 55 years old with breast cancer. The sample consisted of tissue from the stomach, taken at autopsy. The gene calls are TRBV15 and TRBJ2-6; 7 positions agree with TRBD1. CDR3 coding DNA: TGTGCCACCAGCAAGGACAGGTCTGGGGCCAACGTCCTGACTTTC. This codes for CATSKDRSGANVLTF.